This TCR beta chain was sequenced in a study of CD8+CD57+ T cells in acquired aplastic anemia. Flow cytometry had shown expanded CD8+CD57+ cells in the patients chosen for sequencing. Profiling that covered TCR beta VDJ and CDR3 relied on genomic DNA as its template. TCRdb used MiXCR to reprocess the reads, holding one entry per CDR3 protein. Of approximately 190,000 distinct CDR3 sequences listed, less than 60% were seen once; the top ten hold about 9.5%. Trimming left V 8 bases short and J 8 bases short, with 12 bases between. The CDR3 contains 11 residues. Germline loops: CDR1 SNHLY, CDR2 FYNNEI. V usage is TRBV2 and J usage is TRBJ1-2; D is unclear. The TCR sequence derives from a human donor with aplastic anemia. What was sequenced was sorted CD4+, CD8+, or CD8+CD57+ T cells (not recorded which) from PBMCs. The CDR3: CASRAKGGYTF. CDR3 nucleotide sequence: TGTGCCAGCCGTGCGAAGGGAGGCTACACCTTC.